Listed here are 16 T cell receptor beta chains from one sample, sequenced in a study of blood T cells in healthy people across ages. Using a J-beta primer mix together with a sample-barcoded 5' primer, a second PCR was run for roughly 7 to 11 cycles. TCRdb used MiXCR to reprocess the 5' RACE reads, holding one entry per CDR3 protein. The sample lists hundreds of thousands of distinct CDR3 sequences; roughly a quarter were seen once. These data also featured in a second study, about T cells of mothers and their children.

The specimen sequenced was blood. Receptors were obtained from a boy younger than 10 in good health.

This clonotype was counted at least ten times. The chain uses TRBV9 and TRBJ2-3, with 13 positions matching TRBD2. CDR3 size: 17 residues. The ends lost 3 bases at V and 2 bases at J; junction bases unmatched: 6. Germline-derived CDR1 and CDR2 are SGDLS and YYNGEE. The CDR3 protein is CASSAGTSGANTDTQYF. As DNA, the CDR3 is TGTGCCAGCAGCGCCGGGACTAGCGGGGCCAACACAGATACGCAGTATTTT. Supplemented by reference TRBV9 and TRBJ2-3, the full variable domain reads DSGVTQTPKHLITATGQRVTLRCSPRSGDLSVYWYQQSLDQGLQFLIQYYNGEERAKGNILERFSAQQFPDLHSELNLSSLELGDSALYFCASSAGTSGANTDTQYFGPGTRLTVL.

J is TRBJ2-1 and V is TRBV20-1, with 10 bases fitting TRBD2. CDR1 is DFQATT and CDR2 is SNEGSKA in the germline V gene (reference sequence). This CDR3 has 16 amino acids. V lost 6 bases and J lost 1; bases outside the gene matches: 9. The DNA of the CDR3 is TGCAGTGCCGCGTCCCTAGCGGGAGCGTCCTACAATGAGCAGTTCTTC. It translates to CSAASLAGASYNEQFF.

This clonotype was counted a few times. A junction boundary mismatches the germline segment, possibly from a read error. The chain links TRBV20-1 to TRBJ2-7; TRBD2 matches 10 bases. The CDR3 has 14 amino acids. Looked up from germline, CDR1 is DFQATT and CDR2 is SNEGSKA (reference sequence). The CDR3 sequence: CSARRRTSGYEQHF. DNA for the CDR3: TGCAGTGCTAGAAGACGGACTAGCGGCTACGAGCAGCACTTC.

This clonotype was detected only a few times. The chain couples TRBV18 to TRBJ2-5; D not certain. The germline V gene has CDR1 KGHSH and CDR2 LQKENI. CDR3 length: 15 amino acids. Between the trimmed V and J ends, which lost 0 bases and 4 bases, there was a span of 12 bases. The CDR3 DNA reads TGTGCCAGCTCACCACCGGATGGGGATCCAGAGACCCAGTACTTC. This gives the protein CASSPPDGDPETQYF.

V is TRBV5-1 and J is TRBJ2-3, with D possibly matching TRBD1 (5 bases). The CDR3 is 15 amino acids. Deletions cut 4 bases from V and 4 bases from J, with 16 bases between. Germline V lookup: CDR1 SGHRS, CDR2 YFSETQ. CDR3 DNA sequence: TGCGCCAGCAGCCACGGCCTGGGGCGCGCAGATACGCAGTATTTT. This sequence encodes CASSHGLGRADTQYF.

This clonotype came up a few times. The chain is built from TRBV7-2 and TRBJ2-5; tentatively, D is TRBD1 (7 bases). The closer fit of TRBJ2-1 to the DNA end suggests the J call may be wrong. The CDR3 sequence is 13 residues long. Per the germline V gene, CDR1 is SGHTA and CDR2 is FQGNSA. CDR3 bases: TGTGCCAGCAGCCACACAGGGGACTTTGAGCAGTTCTTC. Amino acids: CASSHTGDFEQFF.

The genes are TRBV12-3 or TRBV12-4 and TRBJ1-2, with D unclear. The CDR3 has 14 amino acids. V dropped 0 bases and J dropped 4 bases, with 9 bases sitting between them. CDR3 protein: CASSLATPRYGYTF. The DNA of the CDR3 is TGTGCCAGCAGTTTAGCGACACCACGCTATGGCTACACCTTC.

Here the CDR3 DNA reads TGTGCCAGCAGCCAAGAGACGCAGGGGAACTATGGCTACACCTTC. Residues: CASSQETQGNYGYTF. This chain links TRBV4-2 with TRBJ1-2, with D possibly matching TRBD1 (6 bases). Per the germline V gene, CDR1 is LGHNA and CDR2 is YNFKEQ. The V and J ends lost 0 bases and 2 bases respectively, with 10 bases between them. This CDR3 contains 15 residues.

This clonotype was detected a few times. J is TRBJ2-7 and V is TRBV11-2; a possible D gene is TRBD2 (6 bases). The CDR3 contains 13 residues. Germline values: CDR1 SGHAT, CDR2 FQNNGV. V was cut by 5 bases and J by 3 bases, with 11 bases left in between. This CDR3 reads CASSRIADYEQYF. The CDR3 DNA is TGTGCCAGCAGCCGGATAGCGGACTACGAGCAGTACTTC.

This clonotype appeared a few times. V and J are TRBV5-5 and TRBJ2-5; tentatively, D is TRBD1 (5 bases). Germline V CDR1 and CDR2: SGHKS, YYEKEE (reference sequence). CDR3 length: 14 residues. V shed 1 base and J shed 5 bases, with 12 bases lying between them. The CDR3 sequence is CASSLRRDQETQYF. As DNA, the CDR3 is TGTGCCAGCAGCTTGCGCAGGGATCAGGAGACCCAGTACTTC. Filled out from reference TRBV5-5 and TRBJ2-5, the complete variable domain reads DAGVTQSPTHLIKTRGQQVTLRCSPISGHKSVSWYQQVLGQGPQFIFQYYEKEERGRGNFPDRFSARQFPNYSSELNVNALLLGDSALYLCASSLRRDQETQYFGPGTRLLVL.

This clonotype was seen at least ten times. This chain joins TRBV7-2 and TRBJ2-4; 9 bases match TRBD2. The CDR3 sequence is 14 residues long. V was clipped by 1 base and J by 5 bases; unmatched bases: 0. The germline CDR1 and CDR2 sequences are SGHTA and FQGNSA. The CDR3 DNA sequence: TGTGCCAGCAGCTTAGGACTAGCGGAAAACATTCAGTACTTC. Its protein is CASSLGLAENIQYF.

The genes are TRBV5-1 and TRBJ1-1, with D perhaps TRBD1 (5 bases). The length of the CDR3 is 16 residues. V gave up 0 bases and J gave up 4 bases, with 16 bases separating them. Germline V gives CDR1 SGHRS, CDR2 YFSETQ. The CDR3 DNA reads TGCGCCAGCAGCTTGGTTCCGGGGGTTTCGGTCACTGAAGCTTTCTTT. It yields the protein CASSLVPGVSVTEAFF.

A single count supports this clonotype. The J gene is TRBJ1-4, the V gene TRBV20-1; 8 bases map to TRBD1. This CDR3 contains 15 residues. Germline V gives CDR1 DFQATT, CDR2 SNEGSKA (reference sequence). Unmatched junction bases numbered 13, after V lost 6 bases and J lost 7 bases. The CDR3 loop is CSALVPTGGFEKLFF. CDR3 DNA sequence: TGCAGTGCCCTGGTCCCCACAGGGGGATTTGAAAAACTGTTTTTT.

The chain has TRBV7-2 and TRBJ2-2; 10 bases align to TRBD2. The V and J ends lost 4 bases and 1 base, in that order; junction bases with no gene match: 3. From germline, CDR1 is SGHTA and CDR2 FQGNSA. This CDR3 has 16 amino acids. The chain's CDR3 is CASSSRTSGNTGELFF. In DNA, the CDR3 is TGTGCCAGCAGCTCGCGGACTAGCGGGAACACCGGGGAGCTGTTTTTT.

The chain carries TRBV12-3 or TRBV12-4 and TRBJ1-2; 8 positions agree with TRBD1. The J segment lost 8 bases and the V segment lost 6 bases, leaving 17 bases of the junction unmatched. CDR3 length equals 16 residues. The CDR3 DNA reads TGTGCCAGCAGCTTTCCTTCCCTCAGGGGGCCGAGGGGCTACACCTTC. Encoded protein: CASSFPSLRGPRGYTF.

In DNA, the CDR3 is TGTGCCAGCAGCCGGACAGGGGGTTCCTGGGCCGGACGATACGAGCAGTACTTC. The encoded protein is CASSRTGGSWAGRYEQYF. The chain is built from TRBV14 and TRBJ2-7, with 10 bases that match TRBD1. The trim removed 4 bases at V and 4 bases at J, leaving 16 bases unmatched. The CDR3 sequence is 18 residues long. The V gene's germline CDR1 is SGHDN and CDR2 FVKESK.